These T cell receptor beta chains were read from a single sample in a study of blood T cell repertoires in COVID-19. Sequencing was performed with immunoSEQ multiplex PCR; in TCRdb, only in-frame clones are kept and a portion is missing. This sample has around 290,000 clones; around 90% occur once, and the top ten carry 0.95% to 1.3%. Sequencing input: PBMCs or T cells enriched from blood (not recorded which). These receptors all stem from a woman in her thirties who had recovered from COVID-19. The CDR3 runs from the conserved cysteine through the conserved F or W. The D gene is left open where the match is weak. A row's size may be missing; if present it is once, few, many or a size class.

v_call	j_call	clone_size	d_call	cdr3_nt	cdr3_aa
TRBV12-3/TRBV12-4	TRBJ1-3	-	-	TGTGCCAGCAGCCAGAATCGTGGAAACACCATATATTTT	CASSQNRGNTIYF
TRBV14	TRBJ1-1	-	TRBD1	TGTGCCAGCAGCCGCGACCGACAGGGATTGGCTGAAGCTTTCTTT	CASSRDRQGLAEAFF
TRBV4-2	TRBJ2-1	-	TRBD2	TGTGCCAGCAGTCGGGCGGGAGGCGGAGAGCAGTTCTTC	CASSRAGGGEQFF
TRBV7-9	TRBJ1-1	few	-	TGTGCCAGCAGCCGGAGCAGTTACAGGGACGGAACTGAAGCTTTCTTT	CASSRSSYRDGTEAFF
TRBV5-6	TRBJ2-7	-	-	TGTGCCAGCAGCCCTACCAGGGTCTGGGAGCAGTACTTC	CASSPTRVWEQYF
TRBV20-1	TRBJ1-2	-	-	TGCAGTGCTACAGGAAACTATGGCTACACCTTC	CSATGNYGYTF
TRBV7-6	TRBJ2-1	-	-	TGTGCCAGCAGCTTAGGGGGAGCGAACTTCTACAATGAGCAGTTCTTC	CASSLGGANFYNEQFF
TRBV14	TRBJ2-3	-	-	TGTGCCAGCAGCCAAGACGGGACATTGACAGATACGCAGTATTTT	CASSQDGTLTDTQYF
TRBV7-2	TRBJ1-3	-	TRBD1	TGTGCCAGCAGCTTAGAAGGGGGCCTTGGAAACACCATATATTTT	CASSLEGGLGNTIYF
TRBV24-1	TRBJ1-5	-	TRBD1	TGTGCCACCAGTGATGACAGGGGAGGACAGCCCCAGCATTTT	CATSDDRGGQPQHF
TRBV7-9	TRBJ2-3	-	-	TGTGCCAGCACCCCTTTCCTAGCTACACACGATACGCAGTATTTT	CASTPFLATHDTQYF
TRBV19	TRBJ1-2	-	-	TGTGCCAGTAGTATCGGCTTCCAGGCCGAAGGCTACACCTTC	CASSIGFQAEGYTF
TRBV24-1	TRBJ1-1	-	TRBD1	TGTGCCACCAGTGATCCTGGACAGGGTGACACTGAAGCTTTCTTT	CATSDPGQGDTEAFF
TRBV28	TRBJ2-3	-	-	TGTGCCAGCAGTTTGGGCGGGATCAACACAGATACGCAGTATTTT	CASSLGGINTDTQYF
TRBV5-1	TRBJ1-5	-	TRBD1	TGCGCCAGCAGCTTGGGGCCAGGGGGTCAGCCCCAGCATTTT	CASSLGPGGQPQHF
TRBV4-1	TRBJ2-7	-	-	TGCGCCAGCAGCCATGATCAGGGGACCTACGAGCAGTACTTC	CASSHDQGTYEQYF
TRBV30	TRBJ2-7	-	-	TGTGCCTGGAGTGGGGAGAGTTATTACGAGCAGTACTTC	CAWSGESYYEQYF
TRBV10-2	TRBJ2-1	once	TRBD2	TGCGCCAGCAGTGAGTCTTCCGCGGGAGTAGGCAATGAGCAGTTCTTC	CASSESSAGVGNEQFF
TRBV6-4	TRBJ2-5	-	-	TGTGCCAGCAGTGACTCTGGCAGGCAAGAGACCCAGTACTTC	CASSDSGRQETQYF
TRBV29-1	TRBJ2-1	once	-	TGCAGCGTTGATACGAAAGGGGGAGAGGCCTACAATGAGCAGTTCTTC	CSVDTKGGEAYNEQFF
TRBV5-1	TRBJ1-1	-	-	TGCGCCAGCAGCCCCTATCAGGGGAAGGGAACTGAAGCTTTCTTT	CASSPYQGKGTEAFF
TRBV28	TRBJ1-5	-	-	TGTGCCAGCTACCCCGTGGTCCCAGATGTAAATCAGCCCCAGCATTTT	CASYPVVPDVNQPQHF
TRBV5-4	TRBJ1-2	-	TRBD1	TGTGCCAGCAGCCAAGGACAGGGGCTAATTGAGCGGGGCTACACCTTC	CASSQGQGLIERGYTF
TRBV11-3	TRBJ1-2	-	TRBD1	TGTGCCAGCAGCTTAGATAACGCGGCAGGGGGCGCCTACTATGGCTACACCTTC	CASSLDNAAGGAYYGYTF
TRBV27	TRBJ2-7	-	-	TGTGCCAGCAGTACCACAGGGCCCGCGAACGAGCAGTACTTC	CASSTTGPANEQYF
TRBV30	TRBJ1-3	-	-	TGTGCCTGGAGTCCAATGACAGCCGGAAACACCATATATTTT	CAWSPMTAGNTIYF
TRBV18	TRBJ2-1	few	-	TGTGCCAGCTCCTCGGGACTCAACAATGAGCAGTTCTTC	CASSSGLNNEQFF
TRBV11-1	TRBJ1-6	once	-	TGTGCCTCCAGGGCGGTGAGCTATAATTCACCCCTCCACTTT	CASRAVSYNSPLHF
TRBV5-6	TRBJ2-2	-	TRBD2	TGTGCCAGCACCCCGCTAGCGGGGGCGAACACCGGGGAGCTGTTTTTT	CASTPLAGANTGELFF
TRBV28	TRBJ1-4	-	-	TGTGCCAGCAGCCCTCCCTCGACGAGGACAGTTCGGGAAAAACTGTTTTTT	CASSPPSTRTVREKLFF
TRBV6-5	TRBJ2-7	once	-	TGTGCCAGCAGCCCCCGAGGGGGGGCTTTGGACGAGCAGTACTTC	CASSPRGGALDEQYF
TRBV10-3	TRBJ1-4	-	-	TGTGCCATCAGTGGGACCGGGGATGAAAAACTGTTTTTT	CAISGTGDEKLFF